This TCR beta chain came from a study of blood T cells in healthy people across ages. Whole-study context: About one barcoded TCR beta cDNA was captured per two T cells.

The J segment lost 0 bases and the V segment lost 6 bases, leaving 8 bases of the junction unmatched. The CDR3 totals 17 residues. This clonotype was picked up a small number of times. With a J-beta primer mix and a sample-barcoded 5' primer, a second PCR ran about 6 to 11 cycles. One entry per CDR3 protein results from TCRdb running MiXCR on the 5' RACE reads. The table includes 650,000 to 950,000 distinct CDR3 sequences, more than 40% detected once. The chain has TRBV23-1 and TRBJ2-4; 10 bases agree with TRBD1. TRBV23-1 is marked as an open reading frame, function uncertain. Sequencing used blood. The receptor comes from a man between 60 and 75 years old in good health. The CDR3 is CASSRMGQGLAKNIQYF. CDR3 nucleotides: TGCGCCAGCAGCCGGATGGGACAGGGGCTAGCCAAAAACATTCAGTACTTC.